The 22 T cell receptor beta chains reported below all come from one sample, sequenced in a study of shared clonotypes between healthy human individuals. The repertoire was sequenced with immunoSEQ multiplex PCR; TCRdb's copy has only in-frame clones and lacks some. Of 900,000 to 1,200,000 clones listed, approximately 80% were seen once; the top ten hold roughly 0.65%. Specimen: memory CD4+ T cells from PBMCs. The subset is: CD45RA-negative fraction. The receptors come from a young man in good health. Some clones in this sample may be carry-over from other donors' samples.

The rearrangement links TRBV28 to TRBJ1-5; D unresolved. The CDR3 totals 14 residues. CDR1 and CDR2 from the germline V gene are MDHEN and SYDVKM. V was pared by 6 bases and J by 2 bases, with 11 bases between. The chain's CDR3 is CASRLTPGNQPQHF. CDR3 coding DNA: TGTGCCAGCAGACTAACACCCGGCAATCAGCCCCAGCATTTT.

This clone has a count of ten or more. This chain links TRBV29-1 with TRBJ1-1; D gene unclear. Between the trimmed V and J ends, which lost 5 bases and 2 bases, there was a span of 15 bases. This CDR3 region has 14 residues. Germline V gives CDR1 SQVTM, CDR2 ANQGSEA. Written as DNA, the CDR3 is TGCAGCGTTCGGCTCCGGGTATTAAACACTGAAGCTTTCTTT. As protein: CSVRLRVLNTEAFF.

The chain has TRBV5-6 and TRBJ2-3; possible D gene TRBD2, 6 bases. V lost 3 bases and J lost 7, with 12 bases in between. CDR1 SGHDT and CDR2 YYEEEE come from the germline V gene. The CDR3 has 13 amino acids. CDR3: CASSSGTAYTQYF. CDR3 nucleotide sequence: TGTGCCAGCAGCTCCGGGACTGCCTATACGCAGTATTTT.

The chain carries TRBV6-1 and TRBJ1-3; D remains unclear. Trimming took 0 bases from V and 3 from J, leaving 6 bases between them. There are 14 residues in the CDR3. Germline V gene lookup returns CDR1 MNHNS and CDR2 SASEGT. The CDR3 coding sequence is TGTGCCAGCAGTGAAGCAGGGTATGGAAACACCATATATTTT. It is translated as CASSEAGYGNTIYF.

The rearrangement links TRBV10-3 to TRBJ2-2; D is unclear. The V gene lost 1 base and the J gene lost 3 bases, with 6 bases spanning the gap. Germline CDR1 ENHRY, CDR2 SYGVKD. This CDR3 has 14 residues. Written as DNA, the CDR3 is TGTGCCATCAGTGAGTACCGGGACACCGGGGAGCTGTTTTTT. This codes for CAISEYRDTGELFF.

This clone was detected once. The same CDR3 arises from other DNA sequences in this sample as well. The J gene is TRBJ1-2, the V gene TRBV28; 9 nucleotides line up with TRBD1. Per the germline V gene, CDR1 is MDHEN and CDR2 is SYDVKM. The CDR3 is 13 amino acids. The ends lost 10 bases at V and 7 bases at J; junction bases unmatched: 10. This CDR3 reads CATLRDRETGYTF. CDR3 nucleotide sequence: TGTGCCACCTTACGGGACAGGGAGACTGGCTACACCTTC.

The table lists this clone with a count of one. This chain joins TRBV28 and TRBJ2-2, with D maybe TRBD1 (5 bases). The CDR3 runs 13 residues. Germline V gene data show CDR1 as MDHEN and CDR2 as SYDVKM. V was pared by 5 bases and J by 7 bases, with 11 bases between. The CDR3 DNA follows: TGTGCCAGCAGTCCCCAGACAGTCGGGGAGCTGTTTTTT. Translation: CASSPQTVGELFF.

This clone was recorded once. The chain links TRBV5-1 to TRBJ2-7, with a weak D call TRBD2 (6 bases). CDR3 length equals 13 residues. V lost 3 bases and J 3 bases, leaving 10 bases between the germline ends. Germline CDR1 and CDR2: SGHRS and YFSETQ. The DNA for the CDR3 is TGCGCCAGCAGCTCGGAGGGCTACTACGAGCAGTACTTC. It codes for CASSSEGYYEQYF. The complete variable domain, with remaining parts taken from reference TRBV5-1 and TRBJ2-7, reads KAGVTQTPRYLIKTRGQQVTLSCSPISGHRSVSWYQQTPGQGLQFLFEYFSETQRNKGNFPGRFSGRQFSNSRSEMNVSTLELGDSALYLCASSSEGYYEQYFGPGTRLTVT.

The rearrangement links TRBV28 to TRBJ1-2; D remains unclear. The V end was cut by 2 bases, the J end by 8 bases, with 15 bases between. This CDR3 spans 14 amino acids. The germline gives CDR1 MDHEN, CDR2 SYDVKM. CDR3 nucleotides: TGTGCCAGCAGTTTAGCGGGGTCCCTAGGAGGCTACACCTTC. It yields the protein CASSLAGSLGGYTF.

The V gene is TRBV28, the J gene TRBJ1-5, with D possibly matching TRBD1 (5 bases). With 5 bases removed from V and 6 bases from J, the gap between germline ends came to 14 bases. The CDR3 has 14 amino acids. The germline V gene encodes CDR1 MDHEN and CDR2 SYDVKM. The CDR3 nucleotides are TGTGCCAGCAGTCAAAGGGGTCAGGGTCAGCCCCAGCATTTT. This sequence encodes CASSQRGQGQPQHF.

The V gene is TRBV7-2, the J gene TRBJ1-5; the D gene is possibly TRBD1 (5 bases). There are 15 residues in the CDR3. Per germline, CDR1 SGHTA and CDR2 FQGNSA. V was cut by 1 base and J by 6 bases, with 13 bases left in between. Here the CDR3 reads CASSLGGVGAQPQHF. As DNA, the CDR3 is TGTGCCAGCAGCTTAGGGGGGGTAGGAGCTCAGCCCCAGCATTTT.

This clone came up once. In the same sample, other DNA sequences code for this CDR3. The rearrangement links TRBV6-1 to TRBJ1-5, with TRBD1 matching over 8 bases. Trimming took 4 bases from V and 5 from J; bases not matched to a gene: 1. Germline-derived CDR1 and CDR2 are MNHNS and SASEGT. The CDR3 totals 13 residues. The CDR3 is CASSAGGYQPQHF. The CDR3 DNA sequence: TGTGCCAGCAGTGCAGGGGGCTATCAGCCCCAGCATTTT.

This clone was picked up one time. The chain carries TRBV7-2 and TRBJ2-3, with TRBD1 as a possible D gene (7 bases). This CDR3 comprises 13 residues. V was cut by 4 bases and J by 7 bases, with 12 bases left in between. Per germline, CDR1 SGHTA and CDR2 FQGNSA. The CDR3 loop is CASSSQGGNTQYF. The CDR3 region has the DNA TGTGCCAGCAGCTCTCAGGGGGGCAATACGCAGTATTTT.

The chain links TRBV27 to TRBJ1-1, with TRBD1 matching 7 bases. CDR3 length equals 12 residues. CDR1 and CDR2 from the germline V gene are MNHEY and SMNVEV (reference sequence). J gave up 12 bases and V 3 bases, and 7 bases lay outside the gene matches. CDR3 coding DNA: TGTGCCAGCAGTTTGGCAGGGGGACCGTCTTTCTTT. Translation: CASSLAGGPSFF.

The CDR3 protein is CASSEAGAFF. The CDR3 DNA follows: TGTGCCAGCAGTGAAGCGGGTGCTTTCTTT. This chain joins TRBV6-1 and TRBJ1-1; no reliable D call. The CDR3 length is 10 residues. V lost 0 bases, J lost 11 bases, and 4 bases lay in between. The germline CDR1 and CDR2 sequences are MNHNS and SASEGT.

The gene calls are TRBV5-1 and TRBJ2-3; 8 bases are a match to TRBD1. CDR1 is SGHRS and CDR2 is YFSETQ in the germline V gene. After removal of 3 bases from V and 3 bases from J, the junction contained 6 bases not matched to a gene. The CDR3 has 15 residues. CDR3 DNA: TGCGCCAGCAGCTACGACAGGGGTAGAACAGATACGCAGTATTTT. Protein product: CASSYDRGRTDTQYF.

J is TRBJ2-1 and V is TRBV27; D gene unclear. The V and J ends lost 5 bases and 0 bases respectively, with 11 bases between them. Looked up from germline, CDR1 is MNHEY and CDR2 is SMNVEV (reference sequence). This CDR3 is built from 15 residues. In DNA form, the CDR3 reads TGTGCCAGCAGTCCAAACTGGAGCTCCTACAATGAGCAGTTCTTC. Its protein is CASSPNWSSYNEQFF.

CDR3 region: CASGSPTSGRNTGELFF. DNA of the CDR3: TGTGCTAGTGGTTCGCCGACTAGCGGGAGAAACACCGGGGAGCTGTTTTTT. V gene TRBV12-5 combines with J gene TRBJ2-2, with 12 bases that match TRBD2. There are 17 residues in the CDR3. The germline V gene has CDR1 LGHNT and CDR2 FRNRAP. The trim removed 4 bases at V and 2 bases at J, leaving 5 bases unmatched.

The chain joins TRBV29-1 to TRBJ2-5; no reliable D call. The CDR3 has 13 residues. V was pared by 2 bases and J by 1 base, with 8 bases between. Germline V lookup: CDR1 SQVTM, CDR2 ANQGSEA. The CDR3 nucleotides are TGCAGCGTTGAACTGGCGGCCCAAGAGACCCAGTACTTC. Protein product: CSVELAAQETQYF.

The gene calls are TRBV6-1 and TRBJ2-5; D perhaps matches TRBD2 (5 bases). Per germline, CDR1 MNHNS and CDR2 SASEGT. Between the trimmed V and J ends, which lost 7 bases and 4 bases, there was a span of 13 bases. The CDR3 is 13 amino acids. The CDR3 region has the DNA TGTGCCAGCACCCAAAGGGCGGGAGAGACCCAGTACTTC. Amino acid sequence: CASTQRAGETQYF.

There are a few counts of this clone. A much larger clone differs by one base, so this may be a read error. Within the sample, other DNA sequences also encode this same CDR3. V usage is TRBV28 and J usage is TRBJ1-1; no firm D call. This CDR3 spans 11 amino acids. The germline V gene encodes CDR1 MDHEN and CDR2 SYDVKM. The V and J ends lost 4 bases and 1 base respectively, with 1 base between them. In nucleotides, the CDR3 is TGTGCCAGCAGTTCGAACACTGAAGCTTTCTTT. This encodes CASSSNTEAFF. Based on the CDR3 plus reference TRBV28 and TRBJ1-1, the full variable domain is DVKVTQSSRYLVKRTGEKVFLECVQDMDHENMFWYRQDPGLGLRLIYFSYDVKMKEKGDIPEGYSVSREKKERFSLILESASTNQTSMYLCASSSNTEAFFGQGTRLTVV.

This chain links TRBV5-5 with TRBJ2-5, with D tentatively TRBD1 (6 bases). The germline CDR1 and CDR2 sequences are SGHKS and YYEKEE (reference sequence). Trimming left V 6 bases short and J 4 bases short, with 22 bases between. The CDR3 spans 16 residues. CDR3 in DNA: TGTGCCAGCATCCCTGGGGCAGGGGTGTATGGAGAGACCCAGTACTTC. Encoded protein: CASIPGAGVYGETQYF.